Reported below is one TCR beta chain. The target antigen is unknown. The sample comes from a study of radiation and T cells in renal cell carcinoma. Notes on the study in general: Pretreatment tumor biopsies were lacking, so baseline clonotypes are unknown. From baseline, blood top tumor clonotypes peaked at 2 weeks post-radiation.

In germline, CDR1 is KGHSH, CDR2 LQKENI. CDR3 size: 15 residues. The ends were cut back, 3 bases at V and 0 bases at J, with 11 bases in the middle. As to time point: baseline pretreatment blood. Treatment reported: 15 Gy SBRT to primary tumor, nephrectomy 4 weeks later. Radiation-treated patients gave blood at baseline, week 2 and week 4. Clear cell pathology was present in this patient's renal cell carcinoma. Repertoires were generated with immunoSEQ multiplex PCR, while TCRdb's copy carries only in-frame clones and drops some. The profile shows about 140,000 clones, roughly 83% of them singletons. The sample consisted of blood, taken from a patient whose treatment included radiotherapy and nephrectomy. The sequence was collected from a woman in her forties or fifties with renal cell carcinoma. J is TRBJ1-1 and V is TRBV18; D may be TRBD1 (6 bases). The CDR3 sequence is CASSPSWTVNTEAFF. In DNA, the CDR3 is TGTGCCAGCTCACCTTCTTGGACAGTGAACACTGAAGCTTTCTTT.